Listed here are 18 T cell receptor beta chains from one sample, sequenced in a study of blood T cell repertoires in COVID-19. Clones were read by immunoSEQ multiplex PCR, and TCRdb kept only the in-frame ones, dropping some. The top ten hold about 8.2% of the sample, which has 75,000 to 80,000 clones, about 85% seen once. Sequencing input: peripheral blood. Receptors originate from a human donor in a cohort sampled during active COVID-19.

This clone turned up a few times. The chain links TRBV4-2 to TRBJ2-7; D may be TRBD1 (5 bases). Germline assignment: CDR1 LGHNA and CDR2 YNFKEQ. The ends were cut back, 1 base at V and 2 bases at J, with 12 bases in the middle. The CDR3 is 15 residues long. CDR3 DNA: TGTGCCAGCAGCCAAGGGCGGCAGGGCCCCTACGAGCAGTACTTC. This gives the protein CASSQGRQGPYEQYF.

The chain couples TRBV4-1 to TRBJ2-3; weak D call: TRBD2 (5 bases). Deletions cut 4 bases from V and 0 bases from J, with 17 bases between. Per the germline V gene, CDR1 is MGHRA and CDR2 is YSYEKL. The CDR3 runs 17 residues. The CDR3 reads CASSPKGAQRSTDTQYF. As DNA, the CDR3 is TGCGCCAGCAGCCCCAAGGGAGCCCAGCGGAGCACAGATACGCAGTATTTT.

The CDR3 is CASSIERAWGTDTQYF. CDR3 DNA: TGTGCCAGTAGTATAGAACGAGCGTGGGGCACAGATACGCAGTATTTT. The V gene is TRBV19, the J gene TRBJ2-3; unclear D gene. The CDR3 loop spans 16 amino acids. CDR1 LNHDA and CDR2 SQIVND come from the germline V gene (reference sequence). The germline V and J ends were trimmed by 0 bases and 1 base, with 11 bases remaining between them.

The chain carries TRBV10-3 and TRBJ1-1; D not resolved. V was pared by 5 bases and J by 1 base, with 5 bases between. This CDR3 comprises 12 residues. Germline assignment: CDR1 ENHRY and CDR2 SYGVKD. The CDR3 sequence: CAISQQNTEAFF. CDR3 DNA sequence: TGTGCCATCAGTCAACAGAACACTGAAGCTTTCTTT.

The V and J genes are TRBV4-1 and TRBJ2-5; D is possibly TRBD2 (5 bases). V was trimmed by 1 base and J by 4 bases, leaving 10 bases between them. The CDR3 is made up of 14 amino acids. Per germline, CDR1 MGHRA and CDR2 YSYEKL. CDR3 nucleotide sequence: TGCGCCAGCAGCCAAGGGGCTAGCCCAGAGACCCAGTACTTC. Residues: CASSQGASPETQYF.

The chain employs TRBV3-1 (or the pseudogene TRBV3-2) and TRBJ2-1, with TRBD1 matching over 9 bases. Germline CDR1 LGHDT, CDR2 YNNKEL (reference sequence). V shed 4 bases and J 6 bases; nucleotides not matched to a gene: 10. The CDR3 is 16 amino acids. The CDR3 protein is CASSPRQGGEINEQFF. In DNA form, the CDR3 reads TGTGCCAGCAGCCCGAGACAGGGGGGTGAGATCAATGAGCAGTTCTTC.

The chain combines TRBV5-4 with TRBJ2-7; 14 positions agree with TRBD2. Germline CDR1 is SGHNT and CDR2 is YYREEE (reference sequence). V trimming: 3 bases; J trimming: 0 bases; junction bases outside the gene matches: 2. This CDR3 comprises 16 residues. The CDR3 here is CASSYGTSGGSYEQYF. The CDR3 nucleotides are TGTGCCAGCAGCTACGGGACTAGCGGGGGCTCCTACGAGCAGTACTTC.

The rearrangement uses TRBV19 and TRBJ1-6; possibly TRBD1 for D (6 bases). V lost 8 bases, J lost 0 bases, and 14 bases lay in between. CDR1 and CDR2 (germline): LNHDA, SQIVND (reference sequence). The CDR3 is made up of 16 amino acids. The CDR3 region is CASSDQGSSYNSPLHF. CDR3 in DNA: TGTGCCAGTTCTGACCAGGGGAGCTCCTATAATTCACCCCTCCACTTT.

The rearrangement links TRBV29-1 to TRBJ2-1; TRBD1 agrees at 10 bases. CDR1 and CDR2 from the germline V gene are SQVTM and ANQGSEA. V was clipped by 6 bases and J by 3 bases; unmatched bases: 5. The CDR3 covers 14 residues. CDR3 loop: CSVPGQGNYNEQFF. The CDR3 bases are TGCAGCGTCCCGGGACAGGGGAACTACAATGAGCAGTTCTTC.

This chain joins TRBV6-6 and TRBJ2-1; 8 bases agree with TRBD1. Germline CDR1 MNHNY, CDR2 SVGAGI (reference sequence). V lost 6 bases to trimming and J lost 0 bases; unmatched junction nucleotides: 10. CDR3 length: 17 amino acids. This CDR3 reads CASSRQGMGSSYNEQFF. The CDR3 region has the DNA TGTGCCAGCAGCCGACAGGGGATGGGTAGCTCCTACAATGAGCAGTTCTTC.

The chain recombines TRBV6-5 with TRBJ2-5; 14 bases map to TRBD2. J was trimmed by 4 bases and V by 6 bases; bases with no gene match: 1. Germline V gene data show CDR1 as MNHEY and CDR2 as SVGAGI. The CDR3 sequence is 14 residues long. CDR3 amino acids: CASRGTSGRETQYF. The CDR3 DNA sequence: TGTGCCAGCAGAGGGACTAGCGGGAGAGAGACCCAGTACTTC.

This chain joins TRBV7-9 and TRBJ2-3, with 10 bases identical to TRBD2. V lost 5 bases and J lost 3; bases outside the gene matches: 8. CDR3 length: 16 residues. Germline values: CDR1 SEHNR, CDR2 FQNEAQ (reference sequence). The CDR3 region has the DNA TGTGCCAGCAGCCCCCGAGCGGGGGGGCCGACAGATACGCAGTATTTT. It translates to CASSPRAGGPTDTQYF.

This clone was counted only a few times. V gene TRBV28 combines with J gene TRBJ1-3, with D possibly matching TRBD1 (6 bases). Germline lookup yields CDR1 MDHEN and CDR2 SYDVKM. The CDR3 sequence is 12 residues long. V shed 8 bases and J shed 4 bases, with 9 bases lying between them. This CDR3 reads CASLGGGNTIYF. DNA of the CDR3: TGTGCCAGCCTAGGGGGAGGAAACACCATATATTTT.

V is TRBV18 and J is TRBJ2-3; 7 positions match TRBD1. Germline V gene sequence: CDR1 KGHSH, CDR2 LQKENI. V lost 4 bases, J lost 1 base, and 11 bases stayed unmatched. The CDR3 totals 17 residues. This chain's CDR3 is CASSRLWTGAGTDTQYF. The CDR3 coding sequence is TGTGCCAGCTCACGCCTATGGACAGGCGCCGGCACAGATACGCAGTATTTT.

Written as DNA, the CDR3 is TGTGCCAGCAGTCGGTGGAGAAAAGAGACCCAGTACTTC. Translated: CASSRWRKETQYF. This rearrangement joins TRBV6-5 to TRBJ2-5, with unresolved D. The CDR3 is 13 residues long. Trimming pared 5 bases from V and 3 bases from J, leaving 10 bases between. Germline lookup yields CDR1 MNHEY and CDR2 SVGAGI.

This clone came up a few times. V and J are TRBV9 and TRBJ1-1, with D maybe TRBD1 (6 bases). The germline V gene encodes CDR1 SGDLS and CDR2 YYNGEE. Trimming removed 5 bases from V and 8 bases from J, with 19 bases in between. The CDR3 runs 14 residues. CDR3 sequence reads: CASSDDTGSQEAFF. CDR3 bases: TGTGCCAGCAGTGACGACACAGGGTCCCAAGAAGCTTTCTTT.

The chain combines TRBV4-2 with TRBJ2-1; 11 bases fit TRBD2. V trimming: 2 bases; J trimming: 1 base; junction bases outside the gene matches: 4. Germline V gene sequence: CDR1 LGHNA, CDR2 YNFKEQ. The CDR3 consists of 17 residues. CDR3 loop: CASSQSTSGESYNEQFF. The CDR3 nucleotides read TGTGCCAGCAGCCAATCGACTAGCGGGGAGTCCTACAATGAGCAGTTCTTC.

V usage is TRBV6-5 and J usage is TRBJ2-2; no firm D call. The CDR3 covers 12 residues. V was shortened by 6 bases and J by 7 bases, with 9 bases between the two germline ends. From germline, CDR1 is MNHEY and CDR2 SVGAGI. The CDR3 region is CASSPPGGELFF. CDR3 sequence (DNA): TGTGCCAGCAGCCCCCCCGGCGGGGAGCTGTTTTTT.